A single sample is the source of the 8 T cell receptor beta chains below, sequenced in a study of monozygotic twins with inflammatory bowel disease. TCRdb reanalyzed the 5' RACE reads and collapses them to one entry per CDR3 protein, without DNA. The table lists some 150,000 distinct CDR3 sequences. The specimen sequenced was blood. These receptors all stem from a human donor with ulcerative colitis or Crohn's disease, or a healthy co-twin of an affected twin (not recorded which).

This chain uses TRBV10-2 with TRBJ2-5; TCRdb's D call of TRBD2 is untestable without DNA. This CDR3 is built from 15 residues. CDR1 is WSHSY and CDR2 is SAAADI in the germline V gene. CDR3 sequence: CATRTTSGVQETQYF.

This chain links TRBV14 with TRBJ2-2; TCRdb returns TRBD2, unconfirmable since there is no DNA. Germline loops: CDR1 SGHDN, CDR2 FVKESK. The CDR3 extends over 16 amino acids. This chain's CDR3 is CASSQVFSGNTGELFF. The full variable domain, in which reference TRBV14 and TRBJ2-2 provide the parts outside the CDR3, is EAGVTQFPSHSVIEKGQTVTLRCDPISGHDNLYWYRRVMGKEIKFLLHFVKESKQDESGMPNNRFLAERTGGTYSTLKVQPAELEDSGVYFCASSQVFSGNTGELFFGEGSRLTVL.

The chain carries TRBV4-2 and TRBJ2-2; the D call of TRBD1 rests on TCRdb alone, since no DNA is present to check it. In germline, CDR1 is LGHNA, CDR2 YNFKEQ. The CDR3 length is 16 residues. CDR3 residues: CASSPQDRGDTGELFF.

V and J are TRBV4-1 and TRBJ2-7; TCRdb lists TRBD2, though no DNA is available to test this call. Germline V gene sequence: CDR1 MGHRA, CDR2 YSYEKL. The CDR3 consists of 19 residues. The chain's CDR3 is CASSQDPRALAGVSYEQYF.

The CDR3 loop reads CASSEASADTQYF. J is TRBJ2-3 and V is TRBV2. Germline V gene data show CDR1 as SNHLY and CDR2 as FYNNEI. The CDR3 runs to 13 residues.

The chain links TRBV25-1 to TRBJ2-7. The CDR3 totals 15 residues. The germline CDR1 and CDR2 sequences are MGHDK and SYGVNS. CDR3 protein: CASTLRGASNYEQYF.

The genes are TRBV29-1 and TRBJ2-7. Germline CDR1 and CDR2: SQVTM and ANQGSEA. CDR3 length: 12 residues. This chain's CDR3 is CSARRGANEQYF.

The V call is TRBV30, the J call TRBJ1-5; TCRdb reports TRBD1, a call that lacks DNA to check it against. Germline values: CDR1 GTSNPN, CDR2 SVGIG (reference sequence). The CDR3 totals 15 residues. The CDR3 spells CAWNGGQGPGQPQHF.